This passage covers 8 T cell receptor beta chains from one sample sequenced in a study of post-analysis software for immune sequencing data. Study-level findings and limits: Patients showed TRBV5-6, TRBV5-1 and TRBV20-1 among roughly five TRBV segments more frequent than in controls.

These TCRs' antigens remain unknown. The TCR beta cDNA libraries contained unique molecular identifiers. TCRdb fed the PCR reads into MiXCR, producing one record per CDR3 protein. Of hundreds of thousands of distinct CDR3 sequences in the sample, more than 50% were seen once. Input material: blood. All receptors derive from a girl aged 2-15 years with multiple sclerosis.

V is TRBV10-3 and J is TRBJ1-5; D not certain. Per germline, CDR1 ENHRY and CDR2 SYGVKD. The V end was cut by 8 bases, the J end by 3 bases, with 14 bases between. The CDR3 totals 14 residues. As DNA, the CDR3 is TGTGCCATCCGCGATTCCGACACCAATCAGCCCCAGCATTTT. Translating gives CAIRDSDTNQPQHF.

This chain uses TRBV25-1 with TRBJ2-1; D possibly corresponds to TRBD1 (6 bases). CDR3 length: 10 residues. Germline CDR1 MGHDK, CDR2 SYGVNS. The ends were cut back, 8 bases at V and 10 bases at J, with 9 bases in the middle. CDR3 nucleotide sequence: TGTGCCAGCTGGGGGACAGAGCAGTTCTTC. This translates into CASWGTEQFF.

This chain joins TRBV7-2 and TRBJ2-3; possibly TRBD2 for D (5 bases). The germline CDR1 and CDR2 sequences are SGHTA and FQGNSA. With 6 bases removed from V and 1 base from J, the gap between germline ends came to 8 bases. This CDR3 is 13 amino acids long. CDR3 loop: CASRAAGTDTQYF. DNA of the CDR3: TGTGCCAGCAGGGCAGCGGGCACAGATACGCAGTATTTT. Full variable domain (missing parts from reference TRBV7-2 and TRBJ2-3): GAGVSQSPSNKVTEKGKDVELRCDPISGHTALYWYRQSLGQGLEFLIYFQGNSAPDKSGLPSDRFSAERTGGSVSTLTIQRTQQEDSAVYLCASRAAGTDTQYFGPGTRLTVL.

The chain joins TRBV10-3 to TRBJ2-1; D not certain. The CDR3 is 13 residues long. The germline gives CDR1 ENHRY, CDR2 SYGVKD. The ends were cut back, 0 bases at V and 7 bases at J, with 7 bases in the middle. For the CDR3, the DNA is TGTGCCATCAGTGAGTCGGACGAAAATGAGCAGTTCTTC. Translation: CAISESDENEQFF.

This rearrangement joins TRBV12-3 or TRBV12-4 to TRBJ2-2, with D perhaps matching TRBD2 (6 bases). Trimming removed 6 bases from V and 6 bases from J, with 20 bases in between. This CDR3 has 16 residues. The CDR3 loop is CASRPLRDFGPGELFF. The CDR3 coding sequence is TGTGCCAGCAGACCTCTCCGGGACTTCGGGCCCGGGGAGCTGTTTTTT.

The chain is built from TRBV12-3 or TRBV12-4 and TRBJ2-3; D perhaps matches TRBD1 (6 bases). The V end lost 5 bases, the J end lost 0 bases, and 18 bases lay between the germline ends. This CDR3 is built from 17 residues. The CDR3 loop reads CASSPSGTPRSTDTQYF. The CDR3 region has the DNA TGTGCCAGCAGTCCCTCCGGGACACCCAGGAGCACAGATACGCAGTATTTT.

The V call is TRBV9, the J call TRBJ1-1; TRBD1 is a possible D gene (5 bases). Germline lookup yields CDR1 SGDLS and CDR2 YYNGEE. The V end lost 0 bases, the J end lost 3 bases, and 12 bases lay between the germline ends. The CDR3 is 15 amino acids. In nucleotides, the CDR3 is TGTGCCAGCAGCGTAGGGGGGGGGTTCGACACTGAAGCTTTCTTT. Amino acids: CASSVGGGFDTEAFF.

This clonotype was counted between two and nine times. The chain combines TRBV12-3 or TRBV12-4 with TRBJ2-1; 7 nucleotides align to TRBD2. CDR3 size: 13 residues. J lost 12 bases, V lost 5 bases, and 10 bases had no gene match. The CDR3 reads CASSAAAGEVQFF. The CDR3 coding sequence is TGTGCCAGCAGTGCGGCGGCGGGAGAGGTGCAGTTCTTC.